A selection of T cell receptor beta chains follows, all from one sample in a study of radiotherapy plus CTLA-4 blockade in lung cancer. Sequencing was performed with immunoSEQ multiplex PCR; in TCRdb, only in-frame clones are kept and a portion is missing. The sample shows approximately 73,000 clones, around nine tenths of them seen only once. The material was peripheral blood, obtained from a patient treated with radiotherapy plus ipilimumab. Every receptor here comes from a human donor with non-small cell lung cancer that progressed on radiotherapy plus ipilimumab. The conserved cysteine and the conserved F or W are not part of the CDR3 here. Each record gives: J gene, V gene, CDR3 protein.

j_gene: TRBJ1-4; v_gene: TRBV5-4; CDR3aa: ASSLRGNEKLF
j_gene: TRBJ1-5; v_gene: TRBV30; CDR3aa: ACRRGNQPQH
j_gene: TRBJ2-3; v_gene: TRBV5-5; CDR3aa: ASSLYTGASTDTQY
j_gene: .; v_gene: TRBV5-6; CDR3aa: ASSAGLAGTYEQY
j_gene: TRBJ2-1; v_gene: TRBV4-1; CDR3aa: ASSQDLGNNEQF
j_gene: TRBJ1-5; v_gene: TRBV7-9; CDR3aa: ASSLGGGAWQPQH
j_gene: TRBJ1-2; v_gene: TRBV7-2; CDR3aa: ASSLEGGSPNYGYT
j_gene: TRBJ2-2; v_gene: TRBV7-8; CDR3aa: ASSLVGATTGELF
j_gene: TRBJ2-5; v_gene: TRBV29-1; CDR3aa: SVGTGQETQY
j_gene: TRBJ2-5; v_gene: TRBV28; CDR3aa: ASRRLAGNQETQY
j_gene: TRBJ2-7; v_gene: TRBV4-2; CDR3aa: ASSQGEGPYEQY
j_gene: TRBJ2-2; v_gene: TRBV12-5; CDR3aa: ASGFDINTGELF
j_gene: TRBJ2-2; v_gene: TRBV4-1; CDR3aa: ASSQADSFTGELF
j_gene: TRBJ1-5; v_gene: TRBV9; CDR3aa: ASSVHADYSNQPQH
j_gene: TRBJ2-7; v_gene: TRBV2; CDR3aa: ASSGLPSGPRAYEQY
j_gene: TRBJ2-1; v_gene: TRBV29-1; CDR3aa: SVYDSIKGYNEQF
j_gene: TRBJ2-1; v_gene: TRBV5-8; CDR3aa: ASSGLLAVTYNEQF
j_gene: TRBJ2-7; v_gene: TRBV7-2; CDR3aa: ASSSGGHATSYEQY
j_gene: TRBJ1-3; v_gene: TRBV6-5; CDR3aa: ASRHRALSGNTIY
j_gene: TRBJ2-7; v_gene: TRBV5-6; CDR3aa: ASSLPGASFSYEQY
j_gene: TRBJ1-2; v_gene: TRBV4-1; CDR3aa: ASSQVMQANYGYT
j_gene: TRBJ1-1; v_gene: TRBV19; CDR3aa: ASSTNLNTEAF
j_gene: TRBJ1-2; v_gene: TRBV4-1; CDR3aa: ASSQARLGGANYGYT
j_gene: TRBJ1-5; v_gene: TRBV29-1; CDR3aa: SVEDPGQGQQVGNQPQH
j_gene: TRBJ1-1; v_gene: TRBV10-3; CDR3aa: AISESVWKRGDAF
j_gene: TRBJ2-3; v_gene: TRBV7-9; CDR3aa: ASSPAGLAGDADTQY
j_gene: TRBJ1-3; v_gene: TRBV5-1; CDR3aa: ASSLAGGTSGNTIY
j_gene: TRBJ1-3; v_gene: TRBV5-6; CDR3aa: ASSLGGSGNTIY
j_gene: TRBJ2-1; v_gene: TRBV2; CDR3aa: ASSGQATFYNEQF
j_gene: TRBJ1-1; v_gene: TRBV5-1; CDR3aa: ASSFFRGTEAF
j_gene: TRBJ2-3; v_gene: TRBV29-1; CDR3aa: SGEVWGSTDTQY
j_gene: TRBJ1-3; v_gene: TRBV7-9; CDR3aa: ASSSKTAGNTIY
j_gene: TRBJ2-7; v_gene: TRBV7-6; CDR3aa: ASSLPRGPSSYEQY
j_gene: TRBJ1-4; v_gene: TRBV4-2; CDR3aa: ASSQDSGQINEKLF
j_gene: TRBJ1-2; v_gene: TRBV29-1; CDR3aa: SVGHVQGGYT
j_gene: TRBJ2-1; v_gene: TRBV5-1; CDR3aa: ASSLYGRGTDEQF
j_gene: TRBJ2-3; v_gene: TRBV7-9; CDR3aa: ASSQHRDAGGDTQY
j_gene: TRBJ2-7; v_gene: TRBV2; CDR3aa: ASSKRGGYEQY
j_gene: TRBJ2-2; v_gene: TRBV2; CDR3aa: ASRAPGTGELF
j_gene: TRBJ1-1; v_gene: TRBV5-1; CDR3aa: ASSLAGGLNTEAF
j_gene: TRBJ1-2; v_gene: TRBV7-9; CDR3aa: ASSFGRGIDGYT
j_gene: TRBJ1-2; v_gene: TRBV15; CDR3aa: ATSRDRDGYGYT
j_gene: TRBJ1-2; v_gene: TRBV9; CDR3aa: ASSQRDGLRGYT
j_gene: TRBJ2-7; v_gene: TRBV4-1; CDR3aa: ASSQVTGGMYEQY
j_gene: TRBJ2-6; v_gene: TRBV5-4; CDR3aa: ASSIRDLGSGANVLT
j_gene: TRBJ1-1; v_gene: TRBV2; CDR3aa: ASSVRGQSEAF
j_gene: TRBJ2-3; v_gene: TRBV28; CDR3aa: ASSLPGTDTQY
j_gene: TRBJ2-7; v_gene: TRBV4-1; CDR3aa: ASSPQYPPFSYEQY
j_gene: TRBJ2-1; v_gene: TRBV2; CDR3aa: ASGPGTSGYNEQF
j_gene: TRBJ1-3; v_gene: TRBV9; CDR3aa: ASSVVGGSGNTIY
j_gene: TRBJ2-1; v_gene: TRBV30; CDR3aa: AWSEGQGVNEQF
j_gene: TRBJ2-3; v_gene: TRBV11-3; CDR3aa: ASSFGQPTDTQY
j_gene: TRBJ2-1; v_gene: TRBV10-1; CDR3aa: ASSESRASGPREQF
j_gene: TRBJ2-7; v_gene: TRBV5-6; CDR3aa: ASSPSGDSYEQY